This record covers a single T cell receptor (beta chain). Germline V gene lookup returns CDR1 SGHNT and CDR2 YYREEE (reference sequence). The V and J ends lost 2 bases and 0 bases respectively, with 12 bases between them. The CDR3 is 15 amino acids. This entry comes from a study of blood T cell repertoires in COVID-19. Study-wide context: Spain, Italy and the United States supplied samples that represented acute and convalescent COVID-19. The analysed material was cDNA or gDNA that came from T cells, B-cell-depleted T cells, or PBMCs.

In the authors' workflow: Nucleated cell counts were estimated from reference gene primer amplification. Sequencing was performed with immunoSEQ multiplex PCR; in TCRdb, only in-frame clones are kept and a portion is missing. From that table come the V and J calls and clone size; the DNA was used to work out D and trimming. The sample holds 65,000 to 75,000 clones, more than 65% seen once. Sequenced: peripheral blood. This sequence originates from a woman aged 60-75 years with acute or convalescent COVID-19. The chain combines TRBV5-4 with TRBJ2-7, with D possibly TRBD2 on 6 matching bases. CDR3 region: CASSFPGDFSYEQYF. The DNA of the CDR3 is TGTGCCAGCAGCTTCCCCGGGGACTTCTCCTACGAGCAGTACTTC.